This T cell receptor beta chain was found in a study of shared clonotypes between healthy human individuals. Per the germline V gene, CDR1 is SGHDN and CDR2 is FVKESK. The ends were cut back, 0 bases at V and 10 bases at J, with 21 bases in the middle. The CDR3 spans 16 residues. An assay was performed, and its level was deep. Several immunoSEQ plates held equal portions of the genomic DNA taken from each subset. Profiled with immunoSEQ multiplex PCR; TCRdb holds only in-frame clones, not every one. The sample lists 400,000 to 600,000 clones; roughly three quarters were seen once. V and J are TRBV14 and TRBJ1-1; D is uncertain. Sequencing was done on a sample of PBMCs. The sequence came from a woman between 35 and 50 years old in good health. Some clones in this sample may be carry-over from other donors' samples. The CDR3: CASSQDYGEGPLRAFF. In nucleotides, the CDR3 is TGTGCCAGCAGCCAAGATTACGGTGAAGGACCTTTGAGAGCTTTCTTT.